This T cell receptor beta chain was observed in a study of OX40 agonist ivuxolimab in advanced cancers. The study, taken as a whole, reports: Among expanded peripheral T cells, antigen specificity went undetermined. CD8+ T cells averaged more expanded clones than CD4+.

Method: immunoSEQ multiplex PCR; TCRdb's copy keeps in-frame clones and lacks some. The sample lists about 77,000 clones; around 92% were seen once. This CDR3 region has 15 residues. Germline V gene sequence: CDR1 LNHDA, CDR2 SQIVND (reference sequence). J gave up 6 bases and V 5 bases, and 8 bases lay outside the gene matches. Note on this clone: Its antigen is not known.

The chain combines TRBV19 with TRBJ2-2; 8 nucleotides match TRBD2. The receptor's source is an adult with an advanced solid tumor such as melanoma, head and neck, liver or kidney cancer. The starting material was CD4+ or CD8+ T cells sorted from blood, obtained in a trial of the OX40 agonist ivuxolimab. The CDR3 sequence is CASSSSGFPSGELFF. In DNA form, the CDR3 reads TGTGCCAGTAGTTCTAGCGGGTTCCCCTCCGGGGAGCTGTTTTTT.